The next 17 T cell receptor beta chains were all read from a single sample in a study of blood T cell repertoires in COVID-19. Only in-frame clones appear in the TCRdb table, and some are missing; sequencing was by immunoSEQ multiplex PCR. This sample has a few hundred thousand clones, with approximately 85% found just once. The sequenced sample was peripheral blood. The receptors shown here come from a woman aged 70 to 79 with COVID-19, enrolled during active disease.

This chain joins TRBV10-3 and TRBJ1-2, with D uncertain. CDR3 length: 12 residues. Between the trimmed V and J ends, which lost 6 bases and 1 base, there was a span of 6 bases. The germline V gene encodes CDR1 ENHRY and CDR2 SYGVKD. The CDR3 nucleotides read TGTGCCATCAGGGCCGTTAACTATGGCTACACCTTC. It specifies CAIRAVNYGYTF.

The count of this clone is one. The sample contains more than one DNA sequence encoding this CDR3. This rearrangement joins TRBV5-1 to TRBJ1-2; a weak D match, TRBD1 (5 bases). Trimming cost V 0 bases and J 7 bases, with 10 bases left between them. The CDR3 runs to 13 residues. Germline lookup yields CDR1 SGHRS and CDR2 YFSETQ. The CDR3 region is CASSLGQGGGYTF. CDR3 DNA sequence: TGCGCCAGCAGCTTGGGTCAGGGCGGTGGCTACACCTTC. The variable domain in full, with the rest retrieved from reference TRBV5-1 and TRBJ1-2, is KAGVTQTPRYLIKTRGQQVTLSCSPISGHRSVSWYQQTPGQGLQFLFEYFSETQRNKGNFPGRFSGRQFSNSRSEMNVSTLELGDSALYLCASSLGQGGGYTFGSGTRLTVV.

The chain is built from TRBV6-4 and TRBJ1-2; 8 bases line up with TRBD1. Germline V CDR1 and CDR2: MRHNA, SNTAGT. V gave up 3 bases and J gave up 2 bases; unmatched junction bases: 5. The CDR3 is 15 amino acids. CDR3 coding DNA: TGTGCCAGCAGTGAGGAGACAGGGGTGAACTATGGCTACACCTTC. It encodes CASSEETGVNYGYTF.

The chain employs TRBV3-1 (or the pseudogene TRBV3-2) and TRBJ1-1; no clear D. The V end lost 6 bases, the J end lost 1 base, and 9 bases lay between the germline ends. The CDR3 contains 13 residues. Germline V CDR1 and CDR2: LGHDT, YNNKEL (reference sequence). This CDR3 is CASSPNRNTEAFF. The CDR3 DNA reads as TGTGCCAGCAGTCCTAATAGGAACACTGAAGCTTTCTTT.

This clone turned up a few times. This CDR3 is CASRTRNYGYTF. CDR3 DNA: TGTGCCAGCAGGACAAGAAACTATGGCTACACCTTC. This chain joins TRBV6-5 and TRBJ1-2; D is unresolved. Trimming pared 6 bases from V and 2 bases from J, leaving 7 bases between. Germline CDR1 and CDR2: MNHEY and SVGAGI. The CDR3 covers 12 residues.

The sample holds a few counts of this clone. One end of the junction is discordant with germline, which a read error may explain. The chain joins TRBV5-1 to TRBJ2-7; D may be TRBD1 (6 bases). The CDR3 is 10 residues long. Germline V lookup: CDR1 SGHRS, CDR2 YFSETQ. The CDR3 DNA is TGCGCCAGCAGCAGAGACAGGTCCCTCTTC. Amino acids: CASSRDRSLF.

The chain uses TRBV11-3 and TRBJ2-5; 12 nucleotides align to TRBD2. CDR1 and CDR2 (germline): SGHNT, YENEEA. CDR3 length: 15 amino acids. Germline trimming cut 1 base from V and 5 bases from J; bases unmatched to any gene: 2. CDR3 coding DNA: TGTGCCAGCAGCTTAGGACTAGCGGGAGTGGAGACCCAGTACTTC. Translated, it gives CASSLGLAGVETQYF.

The chain employs TRBV13 and TRBJ2-3; 7 nucleotides align to TRBD2. The J segment lost 2 bases and the V segment lost 4 bases, leaving 15 bases of the junction unmatched. The CDR3 loop spans 18 amino acids. The germline CDR1 and CDR2 sequences are PRHDT and FYEKMQ (reference sequence). The CDR3 here is CASSSSTILAEHTDTQYF. The CDR3 DNA is TGTGCCAGCAGCTCAAGCACAATCCTAGCGGAGCACACAGATACGCAGTATTTT.

J is TRBJ1-5 and V is TRBV4-3, with D possibly TRBD1 on 6 matching bases. Germline CDR1 reads LGHNA; CDR2 reads YSLEER. The CDR3 is 15 amino acids. The V gene lost 4 bases and the J gene lost 4 bases, with 14 bases spanning the gap. The CDR3 region is CASSPQPGTNQPQHF. As DNA, the CDR3 is TGCGCCAGCAGCCCTCAACCGGGGACAAATCAGCCCCAGCATTTT.

In DNA, the CDR3 is TGTGCCAGCAGCCTCCAACACCAGAACACTGAAGCTTTCTTT. This encodes CASSLQHQNTEAFF. This sequence joins TRBV7-2 and TRBJ1-1; D remains ambiguous. This CDR3 is 14 amino acids long. The germline gives CDR1 SGHTA, CDR2 FQGNSA. V lost 5 bases and J lost 1, with 11 bases in between.

The J gene is TRBJ2-1, the V gene TRBV7-6; tentative D call: TRBD1 (6 bases). Germline V gives CDR1 SGHVS, CDR2 FNYEAQ. This CDR3 is 16 amino acids long. V shed 2 bases and J shed 5 bases, with 16 bases lying between them. The DNA of the CDR3 is TGTGCCAGCAGCTTAAGGGGGACCGGGCCACACAATGAGCAGTTCTTC. Translation gives CASSLRGTGPHNEQFF.

This chain joins TRBV6-2 or TRBV6-3 and TRBJ1-1; D uncertain. Trimming left V 4 bases short and J 1 base short, with 7 bases between. The CDR3 is 13 residues long. Germline V CDR1 and CDR2: MNHEY, SVGEGT. This CDR3 is CASSFTGNTEAFF. CDR3 nucleotide sequence: TGTGCCAGCAGTTTTACGGGGAACACTGAAGCTTTCTTT.

CDR3 residues: CASSAVRMNTEAFF. DNA of the CDR3: TGTGCCAGCAGTGCCGTCAGGATGAACACTGAAGCTTTCTTT. V and J are TRBV2 and TRBJ1-1; D uncertain. CDR1 SNHLY and CDR2 FYNNEI come from the germline V gene. The CDR3 totals 14 residues. Trimming cost V 4 bases and J 0 bases, with 9 bases left between them.

V usage is TRBV12-2 and J usage is TRBJ1-5; the table gives TRBD1 as D, unverified against the DNA. TRBV12-2 counts as a pseudogene. The CDR3 is 17 residues long. The CDR3 protein is CASRNPQGAISNQPQHF. DNA for the CDR3: TGTGCAAGTCGCAATCCTCAGGGGGCGATCAGCAATCAGCCCCAGCATTTT.

The chain links TRBV9 to TRBJ2-7; 11 bases map to TRBD2. The CDR3 runs 14 residues. V dropped 0 bases and J dropped 6; count of bases not matched to a gene: 2. CDR1 and CDR2 (germline): SGDLS, YYNGEE. This CDR3 is CASSVETSGIEQYF. DNA for the CDR3: TGTGCCAGCAGCGTAGAGACTAGCGGGATCGAGCAGTACTTC. Supplemented by reference TRBV9 and TRBJ2-7, the full variable domain reads DSGVTQTPKHLITATGQRVTLRCSPRSGDLSVYWYQQSLDQGLQFLIQYYNGEERAKGNILERFSAQQFPDLHSELNLSSLELGDSALYFCASSVETSGIEQYFGPGTRLTVT.

The CDR3 reads CASSPGTGGTEAFF. The CDR3 DNA reads TGTGCCAGCAGCCCAGGGACAGGGGGAACTGAAGCTTTCTTT. The chain carries TRBV7-2 and TRBJ1-1, with 11 bases aligning to TRBD1. The CDR3 loop spans 14 amino acids. V was clipped by 5 bases and J by 5 bases; unmatched bases: 4. Germline CDR1 is SGHTA and CDR2 is FQGNSA. The variable domain in full, completed from reference TRBV7-2 and TRBJ1-1, reads GAGVSQSPSNKVTEKGKDVELRCDPISGHTALYWYRQSLGQGLEFLIYFQGNSAPDKSGLPSDRFSAERTGGSVSTLTIQRTQQEDSAVYLCASSPGTGGTEAFFGQGTRLTVV.

This chain uses TRBV28 with TRBJ1-2; D unresolved. The V gene lost 5 bases and the J gene lost 8 bases, with 18 bases spanning the gap. The CDR3 runs to 14 residues. CDR1 and CDR2 (germline): MDHEN, SYDVKM. CDR3 nucleotide sequence: TGTGCCAGCAGTCTGCCTAGAACCCCTATGGGCTACACCTTC. The encoded protein is CASSLPRTPMGYTF.